The sequence of this TCR beta chain was determined in a study of blood T cell repertoires in COVID-19. The authors' processing: The assay estimated nucleated cells by amplifying reference gene primers. Here immunoSEQ multiplex PCR was the method, and the copy in TCRdb shows in-frame clones only, minus some. Clone size and the V and J calls come from that table; the DNA yielded D and trimming. Of about 150,000 clones listed, roughly four fifths are singletons. The CDR3 loop spans 14 amino acids. The sequence derives from an elderly woman with COVID-19, enrolled during active disease. The sample taken for sequencing was peripheral blood. The V call is TRBV21-1, the J call TRBJ1-2; the D call TRBD1 from the table was never checked on the DNA. TRBV21-1 is listed as a pseudogene. Here the CDR3 DNA reads TGTGCCAGCAGCCTTCGACAGGGACTCTATGGCTACACCTTC. It yields the protein CASSLRQGLYGYTF.